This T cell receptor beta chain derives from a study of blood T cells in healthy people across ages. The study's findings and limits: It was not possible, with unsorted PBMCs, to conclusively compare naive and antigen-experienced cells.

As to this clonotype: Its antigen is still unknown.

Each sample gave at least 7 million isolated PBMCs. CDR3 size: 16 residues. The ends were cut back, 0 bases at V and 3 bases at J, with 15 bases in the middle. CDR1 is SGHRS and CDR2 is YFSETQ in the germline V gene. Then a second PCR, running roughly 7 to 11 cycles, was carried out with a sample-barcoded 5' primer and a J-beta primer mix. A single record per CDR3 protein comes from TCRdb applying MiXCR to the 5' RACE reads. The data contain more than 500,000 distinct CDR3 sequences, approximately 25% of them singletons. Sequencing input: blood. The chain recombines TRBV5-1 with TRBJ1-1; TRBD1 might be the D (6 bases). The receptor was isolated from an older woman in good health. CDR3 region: CASSLGPGGPYTEAFF. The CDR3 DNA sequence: TGCGCCAGCAGCTTGGGCCCCGGGGGGCCGTACACTGAAGCTTTCTTT.